Detailed here is one T cell receptor beta chain. TCRdb's table, derived via immunoSEQ multiplex PCR, lists solely in-frame clones and lacks some. The sample holds approximately 410,000 clones; around nine tenths are singletons and the top ten take 3.6%. The treatment: 15 to 20 received Ad26.COV2.S at low or high dose, single or two shots; about 5 received placebo; per-sample allocation not given. At day 63 after the first vaccine or placebo injection, samples were drawn. This sample stems from a study of Ad26.COV2.S vaccination and SARS-CoV-2 variants. This sequence was found in a person between 18 and 65 years old who received the Ad26.COV2.S COVID-19 vaccine or a placebo. Material: peripheral blood, obtained in a trial of Ad26.COV2.S vaccine versus placebo.

CDR3 region: CASSYSRETQYF. The CDR3 DNA sequence: TGTGCCAGCAGTTACTCGAGAGAGACCCAGTACTTC. The chain is built from TRBV6-5 and TRBJ2-5; D remains unclear. V dropped 0 bases and J dropped 4 bases, with 3 bases sitting between them. CDR3 length: 12 residues. Germline-derived CDR1 and CDR2 are MNHEY and SVGAGI.